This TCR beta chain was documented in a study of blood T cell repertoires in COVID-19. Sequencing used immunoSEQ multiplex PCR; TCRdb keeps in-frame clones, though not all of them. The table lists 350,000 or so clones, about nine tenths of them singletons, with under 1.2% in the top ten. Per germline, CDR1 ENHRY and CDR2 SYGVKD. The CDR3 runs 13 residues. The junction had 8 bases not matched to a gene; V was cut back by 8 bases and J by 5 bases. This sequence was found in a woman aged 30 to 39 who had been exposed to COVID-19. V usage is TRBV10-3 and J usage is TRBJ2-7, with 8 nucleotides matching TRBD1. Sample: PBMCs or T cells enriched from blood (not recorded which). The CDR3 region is CAIGGTGGDEQYF. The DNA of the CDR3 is TGTGCCATCGGCGGGACAGGCGGCGACGAGCAGTACTTC.